The present entry profiles one T cell receptor (beta chain) with its context. This record belongs to a study of blood T cells in healthy people across ages. Study background: About one barcoded beta molecule per two T cells came from capture by template switching.

V was cut by 6 bases and J by 0 bases, with 16 bases left in between. Germline V CDR1 and CDR2: MNHNY, SVGAGI (reference sequence). CDR3 length: 16 residues. Using a J-beta primer mix together with a sample-barcoded 5' primer, a second PCR was run for roughly 6 to 12 cycles. Unique molecular identifiers of 12 random nucleotides labeled each cDNA. Every sample gave at least 3 million paired-end reads containing CDR3. One entry per CDR3 protein, called by TCRdb with MiXCR from the 5' RACE reads. Seen here are 700,000 or so distinct CDR3 sequences, about 43% observed once, and the top ten hold roughly 30%.

V usage is TRBV6-6 and J usage is TRBJ2-3; D is possibly TRBD1 (6 bases). Sample: blood. The receptor was derived from a man older than 75 in good health. The CDR3 here is CASSHGQKTSTDTQYF. The CDR3 DNA is TGTGCCAGCAGCCATGGACAGAAGACTAGCACAGATACGCAGTATTTT.